Only a few counts were recorded for the clone carrying this TCR beta chain. Antigen: not known. MiXCR was run by TCRdb on the reads, yielding one entry per CDR3 protein. This table has roughly 990,000 distinct CDR3 sequences, 31% appearing once. These data belong to a study of T cell repertoires in cytomegalovirus infection. Study-wide background: CMV epitopes, recently identified HLA-C-restricted and well-studied HLA-B-restricted, were used. It can be stated that public TCR beta signatures indicated CMV infection as well as a matching HLA type.

Germline CDR1 SGHTA, CDR2 FQGNSA. The CDR3 is 14 residues long. Trimming removed 2 bases at V and 2 bases at J, with 7 bases between. The chain carries TRBV7-2 and TRBJ1-3, with D uncertain. The source material was cultured CD8+ T cells from PBMCs, sampled from culture after CMV antigen stimulation. The TCR originated in a human donor in good health (CMV status not recorded). Some clones in this sample may be carry-over from other donors' samples. CDR3 coding DNA: TGTGCCAGCAGCTTATCCGGTGCTGGAAACACCATATATTTT. This codes for CASSLSGAGNTIYF.